The 17 T cell receptor beta chains given below trace back to one sample, sequenced in a study of early T cells in non-severe SARS-CoV-2 infection. MiXCR was run by TCRdb on the 5' RACE reads, yielding one entry per CDR3 protein. The data hold tens of thousands of distinct CDR3 sequences, with over 10% observed a single time. Specimen: whole blood. The receptors shown here come from an adult who was a healthcare worker with PCR-confirmed SARS-CoV-2 infection or an uninfected control (not recorded which).

This clonotype was observed a handful of times. This chain connects TRBV12-3 or TRBV12-4 to TRBJ1-2; 7 positions match TRBD1. The CDR3 is made up of 14 amino acids. V was pared by 3 bases and J by 5 bases, with 6 bases of the junction left unmatched. The CDR3 loop is CASSFGRGYYGYTF. In DNA, the CDR3 is TGTGCCAGCAGTTTTGGCAGGGGGTATTATGGCTACACCTTC.

The V call is TRBV6-2 or TRBV6-3, the J call TRBJ2-7; D may be TRBD2 (5 bases). The CDR3 is 16 amino acids. The ends were cut back, 4 bases at V and 3 bases at J, with 19 bases in the middle. Germline V gene sequence: CDR1 MNHEY, CDR2 SVGEGT. CDR3 sequence reads: CASSSPPETNVYEQYF. In nucleotides, the CDR3 is TGTGCCAGCAGTTCCCCTCCTGAGACTAACGTCTACGAGCAGTACTTC.

The chain couples TRBV9 to TRBJ2-5; TRBD1 might be the D (6 bases). Germline V CDR1 and CDR2: SGDLS, YYNGEE. The V and J ends lost 1 base and 2 bases respectively, with 9 bases between them. There are 14 residues in the CDR3. In nucleotides, the CDR3 is TGTGCCAGCAGCGTATTCGGACAGCAAGAGACCCAGTACTTC. Protein sequence: CASSVFGQQETQYF. The full variable domain, in which reference TRBV9 and TRBJ2-5 provide the parts outside the CDR3, is DSGVTQTPKHLITATGQRVTLRCSPRSGDLSVYWYQQSLDQGLQFLIQYYNGEERAKGNILERFSAQQFPDLHSELNLSSLELGDSALYFCASSVFGQQETQYFGPGTRLLVL.

This clonotype was observed many times. This chain joins TRBV7-9 and TRBJ1-4; tentatively, D is TRBD1 (5 bases). Trimming removed 5 bases from V and 4 bases from J, with 14 bases in between. The length of the CDR3 is 15 residues. The germline V gene has CDR1 SEHNR and CDR2 FQNEAQ (reference sequence). CDR3 sequence: CASSINRDYNEKLFF. The CDR3 DNA sequence: TGTGCCAGCAGCATCAATAGGGACTATAATGAAAAACTGTTTTTT.

This clonotype was counted ten times or more. CDR3: CASSLGGQITEAFF. For the CDR3, the DNA is TGTGCCAGCAGCTTAGGGGGACAGATCACTGAAGCTTTCTTT. The J gene is TRBJ1-1, the V gene TRBV7-9; TRBD1 matches at 7 bases. CDR1 is SEHNR and CDR2 is FQNEAQ in the germline V gene (reference sequence). The J segment lost 4 bases and the V segment lost 1 base, leaving 3 bases of the junction unmatched. The CDR3 loop spans 14 amino acids.

This clonotype was observed at least ten times. The chain has TRBV5-1 and TRBJ2-1; D is uncertain. The CDR3 contains 13 residues. The ends were cut back, 1 base at V and 3 bases at J, with 5 bases in the middle. Germline assignment: CDR1 SGHRS and CDR2 YFSETQ. Here the CDR3 DNA reads TGCGCCAGCAGCTTGTCCGACTACAATGAGCAGTTCTTC. This sequence encodes CASSLSDYNEQFF.

This clonotype showed up many times. The chain couples TRBV6-1 to TRBJ2-2; TRBD1 or TRBD2 may be the D gene (5 bases each). The CDR3 spans 15 residues. The V end lost 10 bases, the J end lost 3 bases, and 18 bases lay between the germline ends. Germline values: CDR1 MNHNS, CDR2 SASEGT. CDR3 in DNA: TGTGCCACCTCACCCGAGGGGATAGACACCGGGGAGCTGTTTTTT. It codes for CATSPEGIDTGELFF.

The chain links TRBV27 to TRBJ2-5; D remains ambiguous. V was shortened by 8 bases and J by 5 bases, with 12 bases between the two germline ends. Germline values: CDR1 MNHEY, CDR2 SMNVEV (reference sequence). The CDR3 length is 12 residues. The CDR3 spells CASGVRGETQYF. The CDR3 bases are TGTGCCAGCGGGGTCCGTGGGGAGACCCAGTACTTC.

This clonotype was seen a few times. V is TRBV9 and J is TRBJ2-5; D is possibly TRBD1 or TRBD2 (6 bases each). The length of the CDR3 is 13 residues. Germline assignment: CDR1 SGDLS and CDR2 YYNGEE. The V and J ends lost 3 bases and 7 bases respectively, with 13 bases between them. The DNA of the CDR3 is TGTGCCAGCAGCGAGGGGGAGGCGGTGACCCAGTACTTC. Encoded protein: CASSEGEAVTQYF. Supplemented by reference TRBV9 and TRBJ2-5, the full variable domain reads DSGVTQTPKHLITATGQRVTLRCSPRSGDLSVYWYQQSLDQGLQFLIQYYNGEERAKGNILERFSAQQFPDLHSELNLSSLELGDSALYFCASSEGEAVTQYFGPGTRLLVL.

This clonotype has a count of ten or more. The V call is TRBV9, the J call TRBJ2-5; D gene uncertain. Germline CDR1 reads SGDLS; CDR2 reads YYNGEE. The CDR3 contains 12 residues. V lost 4 bases and J lost 0, with 4 bases in between. The CDR3 DNA is TGTGCCAGCAGCCGGAACCAAGAGACCCAGTACTTC. This codes for CASSRNQETQYF.

CDR3 sequence reads: CASSRSRTGSGSNQPQHF. The CDR3 DNA reads TGTGCCAGCAGTCGGAGCCGGACAGGCTCGGGGAGCAATCAGCCCCAGCATTTT. The V gene is TRBV27, the J gene TRBJ1-5, with TRBD1 identical over 7 bases. The CDR3 has 18 residues. The germline V gene has CDR1 MNHEY and CDR2 SMNVEV (reference sequence). Unmatched junction bases numbered 14, after V lost 5 bases and J lost 1 base.

At least ten counts were recorded for this clonotype. The chain combines TRBV7-2 with TRBJ2-7; D gene unclear. The CDR3 has 13 residues. V was cut by 3 bases and J by 4 bases, with 10 bases left in between. In germline, CDR1 is SGHTA, CDR2 FQGNSA. DNA of the CDR3: TGTGCCAGCAGCTTCGAGCCGGAGTACGAGCAGTACTTC. Its protein product is CASSFEPEYEQYF.

This clonotype was counted a few times. The chain employs TRBV7-2 and TRBJ2-4, with D perhaps TRBD2 (6 bases). There are 14 residues in the CDR3. Per the germline V gene, CDR1 is SGHTA and CDR2 is FQGNSA. Trimming removed 5 bases at V and 5 bases at J, with 13 bases between. The CDR3 nucleotides are TGTGCCAGCAGCCGGGGGACCATACAAAACATTCAGTACTTC. Amino acid sequence: CASSRGTIQNIQYF.

In this sample, this clonotype turned up many times. V is TRBV5-1 and J is TRBJ1-2; no definite D call. Trimming left V 0 bases short and J 6 bases short, with 12 bases between. This CDR3 has 14 amino acids. Germline CDR1 SGHRS, CDR2 YFSETQ. The CDR3 DNA sequence: TGCGCCAGCAGCTTGGGGTACAGACCAAATGGCTACACCTTC. Its protein product is CASSLGYRPNGYTF. Looking up the rest from reference TRBV5-1 and TRBJ1-2 gives the full variable domain: KAGVTQTPRYLIKTRGQQVTLSCSPISGHRSVSWYQQTPGQGLQFLFEYFSETQRNKGNFPGRFSGRQFSNSRSEMNVSTLELGDSALYLCASSLGYRPNGYTFGSGTRLTVV.

CDR3 sequence: CASSFPLGELFF. CDR3 in DNA: TGTGCCAGCAGCTTTCCCTTGGGGGAGCTGTTTTTT. This chain connects TRBV7-6 to TRBJ2-2; D unresolved. Per germline, CDR1 SGHVS and CDR2 FNYEAQ. Trimming shortened V by 3 bases and J by 8 bases, and 7 bases separated the two germline ends. The CDR3 spans 12 residues.

The chain combines TRBV20-1 with TRBJ2-7; maybe TRBD2 (5 bases). The CDR3 consists of 12 residues. Trimming removed 0 bases from V and 9 bases from J, with 12 bases in between. Looked up from germline, CDR1 is DFQATT and CDR2 is SNEGSKA (reference sequence). The CDR3 sequence is CSARDWGVAQYF. The CDR3 nucleotides are TGCAGTGCTAGAGATTGGGGAGTAGCGCAGTACTTC.

The sample holds many counts of this clonotype. The chain recombines TRBV5-1 with TRBJ1-6; D gene uncertain. Trimming pared 4 bases from V and 1 base from J, leaving 12 bases between. Germline V gene data show CDR1 as SGHRS and CDR2 as YFSETQ. The CDR3 has 16 residues. This CDR3 is CASSIETPSYNSPLHF. The CDR3 DNA reads TGCGCCAGCAGCATAGAGACACCTTCCTATAATTCACCCCTCCACTTT. The entire variable domain, with the rest obtained from reference TRBV5-1 and TRBJ1-6, is as follows: KAGVTQTPRYLIKTRGQQVTLSCSPISGHRSVSWYQQTPGQGLQFLFEYFSETQRNKGNFPGRFSGRQFSNSRSEMNVSTLELGDSALYLCASSIETPSYNSPLHFGNGTRLTVT.